These 14 T cell receptor beta chains came from one sample sequenced in a study of monozygotic twins with inflammatory bowel disease. TCRdb derives one entry per CDR3 protein from the 5' RACE reads, leaving out DNA. This sample carries roughly 120,000 distinct CDR3 sequences, with approximately 13% going to the ten biggest clones. Sequenced sample: blood. The receptors come from a human donor with ulcerative colitis or Crohn's disease, or a healthy co-twin of an affected twin (not recorded which).

V usage is TRBV12-3 or TRBV12-4 and J usage is TRBJ2-3; TCRdb indicates TRBD1, and absent DNA this call remains unverified. The CDR3 covers 16 residues. CDR3 residues: CASSLRRRAAEDTQYF.

The chain links TRBV5-1 to TRBJ2-3. CDR1 and CDR2 (germline): SGHRS, YFSETQ. The CDR3 totals 14 residues. CDR3: CASSLGIATDTQYF.

V usage is TRBV6-1 and J usage is TRBJ1-6; TCRdb's D call of TRBD1 is untestable without DNA. The CDR3 runs to 16 residues. The germline V gene has CDR1 MNHNS and CDR2 SASEGT. CDR3 amino acids: CASSRGARLNNSPLHF.

This chain connects TRBV5-1 to TRBJ2-3; TCRdb's D gene call, TRBD1, goes unchecked for lack of DNA. The CDR3 runs 14 residues. Germline V gene sequence: CDR1 SGHRS, CDR2 YFSETQ. CDR3 residues: CASSVDRGFDTQYF.

The chain uses TRBV4-3 and TRBJ2-1. Germline V lookup: CDR1 LGHNA, CDR2 YSLEER. This CDR3 spans 15 amino acids. CDR3 sequence: CASSQDLGVIVEQFF.

The gene calls are TRBV15 and TRBJ2-5; TCRdb calls TRBD1, which cannot be checked without DNA. CDR3 length equals 13 residues. Germline V gene data show CDR1 as LNHNV and CDR2 as YYDKDF (reference sequence). The CDR3 region is CATSRGTGETQYF.

V is TRBV7-6 and J is TRBJ1-6. Looked up from germline, CDR1 is SGHVS and CDR2 is FNYEAQ. This CDR3 comprises 13 residues. This CDR3 reads CASSALGSSPLHF.

The rearrangement uses TRBV19 and TRBJ1-2; the D gene TCRdb calls, TRBD1, cannot be checked with no DNA. The CDR3 is 13 amino acids. CDR1 LNHDA and CDR2 SQIVND come from the germline V gene (reference sequence). The CDR3 protein is CATRPGTMDGYTF.

The gene calls are TRBV7-9 and TRBJ2-7; TCRdb lists TRBD1, though no DNA is available to test this call. The CDR3 totals 15 residues. Germline-derived CDR1 and CDR2 are SEHNR and FQNEAQ (reference sequence). The CDR3 sequence: CASSLAWGGFYEQYF.

CDR3: CASSFGSNYGYTF. The genes are TRBV5-1 and TRBJ1-2. The CDR3 runs 13 residues. Germline loops: CDR1 SGHRS, CDR2 YFSETQ.

The V gene is TRBV5-1, the J gene TRBJ2-5; no DNA is available, so the TRBD2 call from TCRdb remains unchecked. The CDR3 sequence is 16 residues long. Germline loops: CDR1 SGHRS, CDR2 YFSETQ. The CDR3 is CASSSSSGGIEETQYF. Full variable domain (rest looked up from reference TRBV5-1 and TRBJ2-5): KAGVTQTPRYLIKTRGQQVTLSCSPISGHRSVSWYQQTPGQGLQFLFEYFSETQRNKGNFPGRFSGRQFSNSRSEMNVSTLELGDSALYLCASSSSSGGIEETQYFGPGTRLLVL.

The chain links TRBV20-1 to TRBJ1-4. CDR3 length equals 13 residues. CDR1 is DFQATT, CDR2 SNEGSKA, per germline (reference sequence). The CDR3 is CSAEWQGGEKLFF.

This chain connects TRBV30 to TRBJ1-5; the TCRdb D gene call, TRBD1, has no DNA to confirm it. CDR3 length equals 12 residues. Germline-derived CDR1 and CDR2 are GTSNPN and SVGIG (reference sequence). CDR3 sequence: CAWSRDNQPQHF.

V usage is TRBV27 and J usage is TRBJ1-1. The germline V gene encodes CDR1 MNHEY and CDR2 SMNVEV (reference sequence). The CDR3 spans 15 residues. This CDR3 reads CASSPDKLMNTEAFF.